The following is a T cell receptor (beta chain) sequence with its context. The study ran its PCR with 60 Vbeta and 13 Jbeta primers. Using immunoSEQ multiplex PCR, the repertoire was profiled, and TCRdb retains in-frame clones only, with some absent. The listing records about 52,000 clones. V was trimmed by 3 bases and J by 2 bases, leaving 7 bases between them. This CDR3 comprises 13 residues. Germline assignment: CDR1 KGHSH and CDR2 LQKENI. This entry is derived from a study of cytomegalovirus exposure and HLA in healthy donors. This sequence joins TRBV18 and TRBJ2-5; D is perhaps TRBD1 (6 bases). The sequenced sample was PBMCs. This sequence originates from a woman aged 55-70 years in good health and CMV-seropositive. Here the CDR3 DNA reads TGTGCCAGCTCACCCGGACAGCAAGAGACCCAGTACTTC. Residues: CASSPGQQETQYF. Full variable domain (missing parts from reference TRBV18 and TRBJ2-5): NAGVMQNPRHLVRRRGQEARLRCSPMKGHSHVYWYRQLPEEGLKFMVYLQKENIIDESGMPKERFSAEFPKEGPSILRIQQVVRGDSAAYFCASSPGQQETQYFGPGTRLLVL.